These 13 T cell receptor beta chains were all obtained from the same sample, sequenced in a study of CD8 T cells in ankylosing spondylitis. Study results and limitations: A TCR beta motif of about eight highly homologous variants appeared characteristic of ankylosing spondylitis blood.

TCRdb re-called the 5' RACE reads through MiXCR, storing one row per CDR3 protein. In the table there are 700,000 to 1,000,000 distinct CDR3 sequences, 12% of which are singletons. For these TCRs, the target antigens are not known. The sample was blood, either unsorted or a sorted T cell fraction (not recorded which). The receptors were sampled from a male donor with ankylosing spondylitis.

This clonotype was recorded at least ten times. The chain carries TRBV7-2 and TRBJ2-2; a weak D match, TRBD2 (5 bases). The CDR3 is made up of 14 amino acids. Per the germline V gene, CDR1 is SGHTA and CDR2 is FQGNSA. Deletions cut 5 bases from V and 6 bases from J, with 13 bases between. CDR3 residues: CASSASSIPGELFF. CDR3 nucleotides: TGTGCCAGCAGCGCCTCTAGCATCCCCGGGGAGCTGTTTTTT.

The sample holds a few counts of this clonotype. CDR3 in amino acids: CATSSGYEKLFF. The DNA of the CDR3 is TGTGCCACCAGCAGTGGGTATGAAAAACTGTTTTTT. The chain is built from TRBV15 and TRBJ1-4; D gene unclear. The CDR3 totals 12 residues. V was trimmed by 3 bases and J by 6 bases, leaving 5 bases between them. The germline gives CDR1 LNHNV, CDR2 YYDKDF (reference sequence).

This clonotype was detected ten times or more. The chain uses TRBV7-6 and TRBJ1-1; D is undetermined. This CDR3 is built from 13 residues. Germline V lookup: CDR1 SGHVS, CDR2 FNYEAQ. Trimming removed 5 bases at V and 3 bases at J, with 10 bases between. The CDR3: CASSQREDTEAFF. CDR3 bases: TGTGCCAGCAGCCAGCGGGAGGACACTGAAGCTTTCTTT.

This clonotype was counted a few times. CDR3 sequence: CASSSPGTGGMNTEAFF. The CDR3 region has the DNA TGTGCCAGCAGTTCCCCAGGGACAGGGGGTATGAACACTGAAGCTTTCTTT. This chain links TRBV28 with TRBJ1-1; 11 nucleotides match TRBD1. Unmatched junction bases numbered 7, after V lost 4 bases and J lost 0 bases. The CDR3 consists of 17 residues. CDR1 and CDR2 from the germline V gene are MDHEN and SYDVKM.

The V and J genes are TRBV7-2 and TRBJ2-5; unclear D gene. Germline values: CDR1 SGHTA, CDR2 FQGNSA. CDR3 length: 12 residues. Trimming took off 6 bases at V and 5 bases at J, with 10 bases between the two ends. CDR3: CASSRRWETQYF. CDR3 bases: TGTGCCAGCAGTCGCAGGTGGGAGACCCAGTACTTC.

This clonotype was seen more than once but under ten times. This chain connects TRBV12-3 or TRBV12-4 to TRBJ1-1; D perhaps matches TRBD1 (5 bases). Trimming pared 4 bases from V and 2 bases from J, leaving 14 bases between. The CDR3 loop spans 15 amino acids. Written as DNA, the CDR3 is TGTGCCAGCAGTTGGGGCGGGCGAAGCAACACTGAAGCTTTCTTT. As protein: CASSWGGRSNTEAFF.

This clonotype turned up a few times. This chain joins TRBV6-1 and TRBJ2-2, with D perhaps matching TRBD2 (7 bases). V gave up 6 bases and J gave up 6 bases, with 14 bases separating them. Germline V gives CDR1 MNHNS, CDR2 SASEGT. CDR3 length: 14 residues. Here the CDR3 reads CASRRGDYSGELFF. CDR3 nucleotides: TGTGCCAGCAGAAGGGGGGACTATTCCGGGGAGCTGTTTTTT.

The chain employs TRBV3-1 and TRBJ2-1; D gene unclear. There are 13 residues in the CDR3. Germline loops: CDR1 LGHDT, CDR2 YNNKEL (reference sequence). V was cut by 0 bases and J by 5 bases, with 5 bases left in between. CDR3 bases: TGTGCCAGCAGCCAAGACCCGGACAATGAGCAGTTCTTC. Protein product: CASSQDPDNEQFF.

This clonotype was detected only a few times. The chain employs TRBV12-3 or TRBV12-4 and TRBJ1-4; no reliable D call. V gave up 2 bases and J gave up 3 bases, with 4 bases separating them. This CDR3 has 13 amino acids. CDR3 sequence: CASSLLANEKLFF. The CDR3 DNA is TGTGCCAGCAGTTTATTGGCTAATGAAAAACTGTTTTTT.

V usage is TRBV15 and J usage is TRBJ2-5, with a tentative D call TRBD2 (5 bases). This CDR3 is built from 13 residues. Germline V gives CDR1 LNHNV, CDR2 YYDKDF (reference sequence). V was clipped by 4 bases and J by 5 bases, with 11 bases between them. CDR3 amino acids: CATSIRRRETQYF. The DNA of the CDR3 is TGTGCCACCAGCATCCGTCGGAGGGAGACCCAGTACTTC.

This chain uses TRBV10-3 with TRBJ1-2, with 8 bases identical to TRBD1. Germline CDR1 reads ENHRY; CDR2 reads SYGVKD. The ends lost 2 bases at V and 5 bases at J; junction bases unmatched: 4. The CDR3 runs to 14 residues. CDR3 in DNA: TGTGCCATCAGTGAGGACAGGGGAAGGTATGGCTACACCTTC. Translated: CAISEDRGRYGYTF.

This rearrangement joins TRBV6-2 or TRBV6-3 to TRBJ2-2; the D gene is possibly TRBD1 (6 bases). The CDR3 has 13 residues. Germline loops: CDR1 MNHEY, CDR2 SVGEGT. Trimming pared 10 bases from V and 6 bases from J, leaving 15 bases between. The chain's CDR3 is CATRNRVPGELFF. CDR3 DNA: TGTGCCACTCGAAACAGGGTCCCCGGGGAGCTGTTTTTT.

This clonotype was observed a few times. The V and J genes are TRBV2 and TRBJ1-1; no clear D gene. The CDR3 covers 12 residues. Trimming took 3 bases from V and 8 from J, leaving 10 bases between them. From germline, CDR1 is SNHLY and CDR2 FYNNEI. CDR3 nucleotides: TGTGCCAGCAGTGAGGTGGGGAAAGAAGCTTTCTTT. This encodes CASSEVGKEAFF. Based on the CDR3 plus reference TRBV2 and TRBJ1-1, the full variable domain is EPEVTQTPSHQVTQMGQEVILRCVPISNHLYFYWYRQILGQKVEFLVSFYNNEISEKSEIFDDQFSVERPDGSNFTLKIRSTKLEDSAMYFCASSEVGKEAFFGQGTRLTVV.